The source of this T cell receptor (beta chain) is a study of vaccination and CD4 T cells after COVID-19. Study-level background: At a median approximately 99 days (range 35 to 161) after diagnosis, post-COVID samples were drawn.

This clonotype occurred once. Its cognate antigen is unknown. Sequencing of the DNA from cultured CD4+ T cells was carried out with the Oncomine TCR Beta short-read assay. In TCRdb, the PCR reads were re-called with MiXCR into one record per CDR3 protein. The sample contains about 15,000 distinct CDR3 sequences, almost 50% of which appear only once. After removal of 6 bases from V and 3 bases from J, the junction contained 9 bases not matched to a gene. The germline gives CDR1 SGHNT, CDR2 YENEEA. The CDR3 has 16 amino acids. Indicated treatment: roughly 10-day PBMC culture with coronavirus spike peptide pools or control peptides (ViraFEST assay).

This sequence was found in a human donor with COVID-19. The chain couples TRBV11-3 to TRBJ2-2; 8 nucleotides match TRBD2. The sequences come from cultured CD4+ T cells from blood, collected after SARS-CoV-2 vaccination. CDR3 sequence reads: CASRALGRGDTGELFF. The CDR3, as DNA: TGTGCCAGCAGGGCGTTAGGGCGGGGGGACACCGGGGAGCTGTTTTTT.